One sample yielded the 19 T cell receptor beta chains listed below, sequenced in a study of cytomegalovirus exposure and HLA in healthy donors. The PCR made use of 60 Vbeta and 13 Jbeta primers. The repertoire was sequenced with immunoSEQ multiplex PCR; TCRdb's copy has only in-frame clones and lacks some. The profile shows approximately 130,000 clones, around 82% of them singletons. Sequencing was carried out using PBMCs. The receptors come from a boy aged 5-17 years in good health and CMV-seronegative.

This clone has a handful of counts. V and J are TRBV6-1 and TRBJ1-1; D might be TRBD1 (6 bases). The germline V gene encodes CDR1 MNHNS and CDR2 SASEGT. V dropped 2 bases and J dropped 3 bases, with 22 bases sitting between them. The CDR3 is made up of 18 amino acids. Here the CDR3 DNA reads TGTGCCAGCAGTGAACGGCGCAAACTGGGACACAGTTACACTGAAGCTTTCTTT. Its translation: CASSERRKLGHSYTEAFF.

J is TRBJ2-3 and V is TRBV15; 7 bases fit TRBD2. The CDR3 is made up of 16 amino acids. Germline V CDR1 and CDR2: LNHNV, YYDKDF (reference sequence). V dropped 9 bases and J dropped 3; count of bases not matched to a gene: 15. This CDR3 is CATKPGLRRGTDTQYF. CDR3 nucleotide sequence: TGTGCCACAAAACCGGGACTACGAAGGGGAACAGATACGCAGTATTTT.

V is TRBV6-1 and J is TRBJ1-4, with 7 bases matching TRBD1. The V and J ends lost 6 bases and 8 bases, in that order; junction bases with no gene match: 9. The CDR3 spans 14 residues. Germline V gives CDR1 MNHNS, CDR2 SASEGT. The CDR3 bases are TGTGCCAGCAGGAGGGAGACAGGGAGCGAAAAACTGTTTTTT. Translation gives CASRRETGSEKLFF.

V is TRBV4-3 and J is TRBJ2-5, with 7 bases aligning to TRBD2. In germline, CDR1 is LGHNA, CDR2 YSLEER. The trim removed 8 bases at V and 2 bases at J, leaving 8 bases unmatched. The CDR3 spans 14 residues. The CDR3 DNA sequence: TGCGCCAGCGCTAGGGGCGGGGGACAAGAGACCCAGTACTTC. This gives the protein CASARGGGQETQYF.

The chain uses TRBV5-1 and TRBJ2-1; 15 bases are a match to TRBD2. Unmatched junction bases numbered 5, after V lost 3 bases and J lost 7 bases. This CDR3 has 16 residues. In germline, CDR1 is SGHRS, CDR2 YFSETQ. CDR3 sequence reads: CASSSTGLAGGNEQFF. The DNA of the CDR3 is TGCGCCAGCAGCTCGACGGGACTAGCGGGAGGAAATGAGCAGTTCTTC.

The V gene is TRBV6-1, the J gene TRBJ2-3; 8 bases fit TRBD1. The CDR3 spans 14 residues. In germline, CDR1 is MNHNS, CDR2 SASEGT. V lost 6 bases and J lost 1; bases outside the gene matches: 3. CDR3 nucleotide sequence: TGTGCCAGCAGATCGACAGGGGGCACAGATACGCAGTATTTT. Its translation: CASRSTGGTDTQYF.

V is TRBV4-3 and J is TRBJ1-1; no clear D. Germline-derived CDR1 and CDR2 are LGHNA and YSLEER. This CDR3 region has 15 residues. The V and J ends lost 3 bases and 2 bases respectively, with 13 bases between them. CDR3 in DNA: TGCGCCAGCAGCCAGTCAAGGACGGGAAACACTGAAGCTTTCTTT. Translated: CASSQSRTGNTEAFF.

This chain joins TRBV7-6 and TRBJ2-2; 11 bases are a match to TRBD1. This CDR3 has 16 amino acids. In germline, CDR1 is SGHVS, CDR2 FNYEAQ. Trimming cost V 7 bases and J 5 bases; bases outside gene matches: 9. The CDR3 nucleotides are TGTGCCAGCACCAACCGGGGGACAGGGGGAACCGGGGAGCTGTTTTTT. Its protein is CASTNRGTGGTGELFF.

This chain uses TRBV29-1 with TRBJ2-7; no clear D. This CDR3 has 14 amino acids. Germline CDR1 is SQVTM and CDR2 is ANQGSEA. V gave up 7 bases and J gave up 5 bases, with 21 bases separating them. CDR3 sequence: CSASKRLSEDEQYF. CDR3 nucleotides: TGCAGCGCCTCGAAACGGCTCTCCGAGGACGAGCAGTACTTC.

The chain carries TRBV7-6 and TRBJ2-7; 9 bases match TRBD1. The CDR3 spans 14 residues. Germline assignment: CDR1 SGHVS and CDR2 FNYEAQ. Germline trimming cut 5 bases from V and 3 bases from J; bases unmatched to any gene: 5. CDR3 in amino acids: CASSRWDRDYEQYF. CDR3 sequence (DNA): TGTGCCAGCAGCAGATGGGACAGGGACTACGAGCAGTACTTC.

The V and J genes are TRBV19 and TRBJ1-2; D might be TRBD1 (5 bases). This CDR3 has 11 amino acids. The V gene's germline CDR1 is LNHDA and CDR2 SQIVND (reference sequence). With 9 bases removed from V and 4 bases from J, the gap between germline ends came to 9 bases. CDR3 loop: CASGGGYGYTF. CDR3 in DNA: TGTGCCAGCGGCGGGGGCTATGGCTACACCTTC.

CDR3 in DNA: TGCGCCAGCAGCCCCAGCGGGGGGGCGGGTACTGAAGCTTTCTTT. Its protein product is CASSPSGGAGTEAFF. The chain couples TRBV4-3 to TRBJ1-1, with D possibly matching TRBD1 (6 bases). The CDR3 length is 15 residues. V lost 4 bases, J lost 5 bases, and 17 bases lay in between. Germline CDR1 and CDR2: LGHNA and YSLEER.

The V call is TRBV12-2, the J call TRBJ1-3; the table names TRBD1, a call not compared with the DNA. TRBV12-2 is a pseudogene. CDR3 length: 16 residues. CDR3 sequence reads: CASRLAGGPPGNTIYF. CDR3 coding DNA: TGTGCAAGTCGCTTAGCAGGGGGCCCGCCTGGAAACACCATATATTTT.

The chain recombines TRBV7-2 with TRBJ1-2; 8 bases fit TRBD1. The CDR3 sequence is 15 residues long. J lost 7 bases, V lost 1 base, and 8 bases had no gene match. The V gene's germline CDR1 is SGHTA and CDR2 FQGNSA. CDR3 region: CASSLDRGGSGGYTF. The DNA for the CDR3 is TGTGCCAGCAGCTTAGACAGGGGGGGTTCGGGTGGCTACACCTTC.

The chain employs TRBV9 and TRBJ1-2; D ambiguous. Germline lookup yields CDR1 SGDLS and CDR2 YYNGEE. With 3 bases removed from V and 7 bases from J, the gap between germline ends came to 10 bases. CDR3 length: 12 residues. CDR3 DNA sequence: TGTGCCAGCAGCGGTTCCGTTTCTGGCTACACCTTC. Translating gives CASSGSVSGYTF.

CDR3 DNA: TGCGCCAGCAGCCAATACAGGGGGGCGCCAGACTATGGCTACACCTTC. This translates into CASSQYRGAPDYGYTF. This chain joins TRBV4-1 and TRBJ1-2; TRBD1 aligns across 8 bases. Per the germline V gene, CDR1 is MGHRA and CDR2 is YSYEKL. J was trimmed by 3 bases and V by 2 bases; bases with no gene match: 8. The CDR3 totals 16 residues.

The CDR3 DNA is TGTGCCAGGACCGGACAGGAAAATTCACCCCTCCACTTT. Protein product: CARTGQENSPLHF. The chain is built from TRBV6-1 and TRBJ1-6, with 7 nucleotides matching TRBD1. The V and J ends lost 9 bases and 7 bases, in that order; junction bases with no gene match: 6. The CDR3 covers 13 residues. Germline V lookup: CDR1 MNHNS, CDR2 SASEGT.

This chain links TRBV10-3 with TRBJ2-1; TRBD2 matches 12 bases. V shed 6 bases and J 13 bases; nucleotides not matched to a gene: 7. The CDR3 sequence is 13 residues long. CDR1 and CDR2 from the germline V gene are ENHRY and SYGVKD. The CDR3, as DNA: TGTGCCATCAGGAAGACTAGCGGGAGTTTTCAGTTCTTC. It translates to CAIRKTSGSFQFF.

This clone turned up a few times. The V gene is TRBV7-9, the J gene TRBJ2-7, with 9 positions matching TRBD1. In germline, CDR1 is SEHNR, CDR2 FQNEAQ (reference sequence). J was trimmed by 5 bases and V by 6 bases; bases with no gene match: 8. This CDR3 has 14 residues. CDR3: CASRPDRGNHEQYF. The CDR3 coding sequence is TGTGCCAGCAGACCGGACAGGGGCAACCACGAGCAGTACTTC. The complete variable domain, with remaining parts taken from reference TRBV7-9 and TRBJ2-7, reads DTGVSQNPRHKITKRGQNVTFRCDPISEHNRLYWYRQTLGQGPEFLTYFQNEAQLEKSRLLSDRFSAERPKGSFSTLEIQRTEQGDSAMYLCASRPDRGNHEQYFGPGTRLTVT.